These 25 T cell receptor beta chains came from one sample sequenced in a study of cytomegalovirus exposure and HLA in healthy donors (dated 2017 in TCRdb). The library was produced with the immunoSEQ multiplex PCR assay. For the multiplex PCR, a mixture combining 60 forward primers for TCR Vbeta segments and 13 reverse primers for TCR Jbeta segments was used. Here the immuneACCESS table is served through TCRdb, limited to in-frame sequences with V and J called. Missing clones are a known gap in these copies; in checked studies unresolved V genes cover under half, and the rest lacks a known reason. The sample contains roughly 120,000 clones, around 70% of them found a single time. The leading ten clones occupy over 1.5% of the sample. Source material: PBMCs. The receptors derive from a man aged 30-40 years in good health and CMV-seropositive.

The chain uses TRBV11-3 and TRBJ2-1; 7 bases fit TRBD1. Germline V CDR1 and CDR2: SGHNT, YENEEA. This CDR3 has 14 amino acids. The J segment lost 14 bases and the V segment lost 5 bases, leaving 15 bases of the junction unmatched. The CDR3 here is CASSQSRETGIKFF. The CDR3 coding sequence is TGTGCCAGCAGCCAAAGCAGGGAGACAGGGATCAAGTTCTTC.

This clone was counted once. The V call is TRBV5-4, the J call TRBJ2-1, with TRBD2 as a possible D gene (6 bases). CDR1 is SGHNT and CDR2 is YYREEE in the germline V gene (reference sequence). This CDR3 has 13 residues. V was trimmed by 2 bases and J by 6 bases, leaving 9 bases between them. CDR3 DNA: TGTGCCAGCAGCTTCGGGAGTCGCAATGAGCAGTTCTTC. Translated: CASSFGSRNEQFF.

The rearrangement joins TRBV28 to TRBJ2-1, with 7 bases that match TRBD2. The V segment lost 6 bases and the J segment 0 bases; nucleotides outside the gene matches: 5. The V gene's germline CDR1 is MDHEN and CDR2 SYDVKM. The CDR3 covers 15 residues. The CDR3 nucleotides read TGTGCCAGCAGCGGTAGCGGGTACTCCTACAATGAGCAGTTCTTC. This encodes CASSGSGYSYNEQFF.

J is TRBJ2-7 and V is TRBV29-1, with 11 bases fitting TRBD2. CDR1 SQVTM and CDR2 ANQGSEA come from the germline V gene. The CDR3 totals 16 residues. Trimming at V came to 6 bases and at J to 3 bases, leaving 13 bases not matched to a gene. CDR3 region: CSVGGARTSGLYEQYF. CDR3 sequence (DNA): TGCAGCGTGGGGGGGGCACGGACTAGCGGGCTCTACGAGCAGTACTTC.

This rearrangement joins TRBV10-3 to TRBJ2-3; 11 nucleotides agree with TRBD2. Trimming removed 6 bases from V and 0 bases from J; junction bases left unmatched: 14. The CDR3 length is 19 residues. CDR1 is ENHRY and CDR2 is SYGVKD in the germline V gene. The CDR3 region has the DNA TGTGCCATCAGGGGGGGACTAGCGGCTAGACCTCTTAGCACAGATACGCAGTATTTT. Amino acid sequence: CAIRGGLAARPLSTDTQYF.

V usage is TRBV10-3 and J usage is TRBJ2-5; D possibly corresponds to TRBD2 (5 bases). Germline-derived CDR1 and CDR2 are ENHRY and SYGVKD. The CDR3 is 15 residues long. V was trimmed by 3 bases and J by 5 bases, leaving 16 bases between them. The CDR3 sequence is CAISDLAGRGETQYF. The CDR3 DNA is TGTGCCATCAGTGATTTGGCGGGCCGCGGGGAGACCCAGTACTTC.

CDR3 DNA: TGTGCCAGCAGTGACTCGGACAGGGCCCCGGCTGAAGCTTTCTTT. Protein product: CASSDSDRAPAEAFF. The chain employs TRBV6-4 and TRBJ1-1; 8 nucleotides align to TRBD1. The CDR3 has 15 amino acids. In germline, CDR1 is MRHNA, CDR2 SNTAGT. Trimming removed 0 bases from V and 6 bases from J; junction bases left unmatched: 6.

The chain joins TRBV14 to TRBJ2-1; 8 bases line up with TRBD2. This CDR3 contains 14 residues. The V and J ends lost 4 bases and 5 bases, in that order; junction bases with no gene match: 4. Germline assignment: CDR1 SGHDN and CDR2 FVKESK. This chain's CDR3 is CASSRRLANNEQFF. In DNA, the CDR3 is TGTGCCAGCAGCCGCAGACTAGCGAACAATGAGCAGTTCTTC.

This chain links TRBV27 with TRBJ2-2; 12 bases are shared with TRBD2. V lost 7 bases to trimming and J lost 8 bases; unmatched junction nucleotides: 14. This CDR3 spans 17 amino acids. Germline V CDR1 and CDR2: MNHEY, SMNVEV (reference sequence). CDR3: CASNLAGGPPFSGELFF. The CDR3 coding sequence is TGTGCCAGCAACCTAGCGGGAGGGCCGCCATTTTCGGGGGAGCTGTTTTTT.

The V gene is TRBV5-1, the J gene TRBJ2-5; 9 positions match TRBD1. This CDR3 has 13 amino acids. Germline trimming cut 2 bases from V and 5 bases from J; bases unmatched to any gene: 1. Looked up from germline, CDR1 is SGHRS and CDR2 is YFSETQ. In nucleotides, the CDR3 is TGCGCCAGCAGCTTCGGGACAGGGGAGACCCAGTACTTC. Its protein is CASSFGTGETQYF.

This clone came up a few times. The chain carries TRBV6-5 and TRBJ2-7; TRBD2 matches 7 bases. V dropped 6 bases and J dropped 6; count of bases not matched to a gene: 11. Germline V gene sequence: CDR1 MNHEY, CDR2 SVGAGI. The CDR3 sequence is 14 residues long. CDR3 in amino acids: CASRLWRESSEQYF. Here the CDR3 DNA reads TGTGCCAGCAGATTGTGGCGGGAGTCGTCCGAGCAGTACTTC.

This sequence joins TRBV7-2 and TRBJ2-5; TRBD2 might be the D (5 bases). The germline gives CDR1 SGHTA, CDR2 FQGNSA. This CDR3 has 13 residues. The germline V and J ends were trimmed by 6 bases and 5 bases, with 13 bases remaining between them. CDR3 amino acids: CASSPTRGETQYF. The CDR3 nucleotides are TGTGCCAGCAGTCCAACTAGAGGGGAGACCCAGTACTTC.

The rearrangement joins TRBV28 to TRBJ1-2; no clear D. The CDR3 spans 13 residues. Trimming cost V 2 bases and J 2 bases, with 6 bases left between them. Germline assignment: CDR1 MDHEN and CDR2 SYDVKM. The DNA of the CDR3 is TGTGCCAGCAGTTTAATCCGGAACTATGGCTACACCTTC. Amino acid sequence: CASSLIRNYGYTF.

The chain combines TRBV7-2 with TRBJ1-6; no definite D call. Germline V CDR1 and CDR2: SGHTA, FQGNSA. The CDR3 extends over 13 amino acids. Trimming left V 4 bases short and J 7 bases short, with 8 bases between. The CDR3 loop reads CASSWGGNSPLHF. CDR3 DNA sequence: TGTGCCAGCAGCTGGGGAGGCAATTCACCCCTCCACTTT.

CDR3 sequence reads: CASRAHLTGMPQHF. The CDR3 coding sequence is TGTGCCAGCAGAGCTCACCTGACAGGGATGCCCCAGCATTTT. The rearrangement uses TRBV28 and TRBJ1-5; the match to TRBD1 covers 7 bases. CDR1 and CDR2 (germline): MDHEN, SYDVKM. CDR3 length: 14 residues. V was clipped by 6 bases and J by 9 bases; unmatched bases: 11.

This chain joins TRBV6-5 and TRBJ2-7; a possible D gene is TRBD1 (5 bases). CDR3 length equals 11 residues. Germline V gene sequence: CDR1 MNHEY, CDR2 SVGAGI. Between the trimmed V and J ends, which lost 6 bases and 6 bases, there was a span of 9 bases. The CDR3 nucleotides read TGTGCCAGCAGCCAGGGTCGCGAGCAGTACTTC. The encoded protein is CASSQGREQYF.

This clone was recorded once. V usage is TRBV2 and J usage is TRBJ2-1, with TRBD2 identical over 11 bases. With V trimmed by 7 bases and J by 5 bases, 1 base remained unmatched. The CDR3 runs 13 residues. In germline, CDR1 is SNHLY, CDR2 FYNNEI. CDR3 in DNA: TGTGCCAGCAATAGCGGGAGGGACAATGAGCAGTTCTTC. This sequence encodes CASNSGRDNEQFF.

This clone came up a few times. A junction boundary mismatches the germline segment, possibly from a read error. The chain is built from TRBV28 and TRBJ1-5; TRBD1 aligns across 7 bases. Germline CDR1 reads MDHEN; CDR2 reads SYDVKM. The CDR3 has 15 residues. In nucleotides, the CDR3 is TGTGCCAGTAGTTTAGGGCCAGGGGGGTTCCAGCCCCAGCATTTT. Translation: CASSLGPGGFQPQHF.

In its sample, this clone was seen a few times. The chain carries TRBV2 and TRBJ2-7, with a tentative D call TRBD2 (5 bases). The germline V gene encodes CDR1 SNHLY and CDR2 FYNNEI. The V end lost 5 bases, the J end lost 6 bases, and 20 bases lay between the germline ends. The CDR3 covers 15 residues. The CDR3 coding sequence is TGTGCCAGCAGTAAGCTTATGCTAGCTGTAGGCGAGCAGTACTTC. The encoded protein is CASSKLMLAVGEQYF. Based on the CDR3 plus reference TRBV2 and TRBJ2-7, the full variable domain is EPEVTQTPSHQVTQMGQEVILRCVPISNHLYFYWYRQILGQKVEFLVSFYNNEISEKSEIFDDQFSVERPDGSNFTLKIRSTKLEDSAMYFCASSKLMLAVGEQYFGPGTRLTVT.

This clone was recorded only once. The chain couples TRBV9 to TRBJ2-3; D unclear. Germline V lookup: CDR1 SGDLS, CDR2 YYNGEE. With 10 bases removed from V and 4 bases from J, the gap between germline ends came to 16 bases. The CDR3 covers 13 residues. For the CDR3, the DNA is TGTGCCTCTAGTCTGTTCCATTCAGATACGCAGTATTTT. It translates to CASSLFHSDTQYF.

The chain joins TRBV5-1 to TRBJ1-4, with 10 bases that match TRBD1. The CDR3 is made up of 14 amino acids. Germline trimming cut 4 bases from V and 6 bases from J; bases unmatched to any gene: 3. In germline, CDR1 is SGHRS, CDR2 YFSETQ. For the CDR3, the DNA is TGCGCCAGCAGCGCCGGGACAGGGGATGAAAAACTGTTTTTT. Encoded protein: CASSAGTGDEKLFF.

The CDR3 here is CASSSLTGSGSSYEQYF. The DNA of the CDR3 is TGCGCCAGCAGCTCTCTCACCGGTAGCGGTTCCTCCTACGAGCAGTACTTC. The chain is built from TRBV5-1 and TRBJ2-7; the D gene is possibly TRBD2 (6 bases). Germline V CDR1 and CDR2: SGHRS, YFSETQ. This CDR3 is built from 17 residues. V lost 3 bases and J 0 bases, leaving 19 bases between the germline ends. Supplemented by reference TRBV5-1 and TRBJ2-7, the full variable domain reads KAGVTQTPRYLIKTRGQQVTLSCSPISGHRSVSWYQQTPGQGLQFLFEYFSETQRNKGNFPGRFSGRQFSNSRSEMNVSTLELGDSALYLCASSSLTGSGSSYEQYFGPGTRLTVT.

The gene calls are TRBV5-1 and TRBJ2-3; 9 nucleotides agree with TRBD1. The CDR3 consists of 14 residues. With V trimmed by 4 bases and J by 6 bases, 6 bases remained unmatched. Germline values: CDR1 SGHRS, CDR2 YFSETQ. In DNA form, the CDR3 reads TGCGCCAGCAGCCTACAGGGGGCGATGGATACGCAGTATTTT. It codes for CASSLQGAMDTQYF.

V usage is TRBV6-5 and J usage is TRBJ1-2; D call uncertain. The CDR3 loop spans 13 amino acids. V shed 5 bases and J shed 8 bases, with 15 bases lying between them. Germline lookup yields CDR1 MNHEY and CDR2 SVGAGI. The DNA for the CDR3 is TGTGCCAGCAGTCCCCTGCGGTCGTGGGGCTACACCTTC. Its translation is CASSPLRSWGYTF.

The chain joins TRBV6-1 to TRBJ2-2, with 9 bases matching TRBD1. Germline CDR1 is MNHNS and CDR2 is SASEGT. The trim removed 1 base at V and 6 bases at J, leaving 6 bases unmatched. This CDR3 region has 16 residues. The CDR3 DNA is TGTGCCAGCAGTGAAGGGACAGGGGATGTGTCCGGGGAGCTGTTTTTT. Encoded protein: CASSEGTGDVSGELFF.